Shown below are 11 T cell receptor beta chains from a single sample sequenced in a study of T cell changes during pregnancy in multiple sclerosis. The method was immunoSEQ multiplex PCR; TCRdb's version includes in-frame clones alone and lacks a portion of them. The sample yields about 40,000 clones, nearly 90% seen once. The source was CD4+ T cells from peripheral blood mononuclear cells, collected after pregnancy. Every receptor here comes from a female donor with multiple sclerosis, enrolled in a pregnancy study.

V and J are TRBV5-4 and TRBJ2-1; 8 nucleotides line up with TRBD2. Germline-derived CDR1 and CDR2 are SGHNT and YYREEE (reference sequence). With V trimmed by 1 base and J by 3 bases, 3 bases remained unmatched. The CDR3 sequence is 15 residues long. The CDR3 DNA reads TGTGCCAGCAGCTTGCCACTAGCGGACTACAATGAGCAGTTCTTC. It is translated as CASSLPLADYNEQFF.

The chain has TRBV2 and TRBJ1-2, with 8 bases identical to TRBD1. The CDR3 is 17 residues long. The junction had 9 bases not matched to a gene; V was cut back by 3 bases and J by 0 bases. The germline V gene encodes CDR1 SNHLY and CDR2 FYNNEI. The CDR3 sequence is CASSERTGIIANYGYTF. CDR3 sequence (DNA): TGTGCCAGCAGTGAGCGGACAGGGATAATTGCTAACTATGGCTACACCTTC.

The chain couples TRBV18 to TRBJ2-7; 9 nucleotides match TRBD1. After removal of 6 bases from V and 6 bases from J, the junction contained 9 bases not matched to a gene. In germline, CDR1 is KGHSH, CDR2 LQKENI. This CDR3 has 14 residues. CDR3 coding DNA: TGTGCCAGCTCCCGCGGGACAGGGATGTTCGAGCAGTACTTC. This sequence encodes CASSRGTGMFEQYF. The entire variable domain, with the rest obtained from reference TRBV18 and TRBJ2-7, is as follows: NAGVMQNPRHLVRRRGQEARLRCSPMKGHSHVYWYRQLPEEGLKFMVYLQKENIIDESGMPKERFSAEFPKEGPSILRIQQVVRGDSAAYFCASSRGTGMFEQYFGPGTRLTVT.

CDR3 DNA: TGTGCCTCACGACTAGCGGGGGTATGGGATACGCAGTATTTT. Protein sequence: CASRLAGVWDTQYF. The V call is TRBV27, the J call TRBJ2-3; 12 bases align to TRBD2. This CDR3 is built from 14 residues. CDR1 and CDR2 (germline): MNHEY, SMNVEV (reference sequence). With V trimmed by 11 bases and J by 6 bases, 9 bases remained unmatched.

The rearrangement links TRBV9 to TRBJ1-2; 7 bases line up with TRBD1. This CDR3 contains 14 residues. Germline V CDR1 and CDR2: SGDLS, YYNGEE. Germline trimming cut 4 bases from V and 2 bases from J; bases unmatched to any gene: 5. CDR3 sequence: CASSPRGSNYGYTF. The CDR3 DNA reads TGTGCCAGCAGCCCCAGGGGGAGCAACTATGGCTACACCTTC.

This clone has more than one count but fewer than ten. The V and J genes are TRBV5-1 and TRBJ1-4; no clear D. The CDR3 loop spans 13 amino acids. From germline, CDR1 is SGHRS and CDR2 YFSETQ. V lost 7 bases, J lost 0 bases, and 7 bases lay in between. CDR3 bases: TGCGCCAGCGGACTTTCAACTAATGAAAAACTGTTTTTT. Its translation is CASGLSTNEKLFF.

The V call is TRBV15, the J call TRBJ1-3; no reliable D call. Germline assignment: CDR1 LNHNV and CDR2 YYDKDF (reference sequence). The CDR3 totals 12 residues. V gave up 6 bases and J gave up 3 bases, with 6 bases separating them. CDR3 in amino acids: CATSIFGNTIYF. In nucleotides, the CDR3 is TGTGCCACCAGTATTTTTGGAAACACCATATATTTT.

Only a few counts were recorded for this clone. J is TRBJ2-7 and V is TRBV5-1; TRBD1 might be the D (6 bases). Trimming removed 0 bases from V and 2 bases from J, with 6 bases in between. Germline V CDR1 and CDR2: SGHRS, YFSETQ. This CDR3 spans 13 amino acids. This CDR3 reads CASSLDRAYEQYF. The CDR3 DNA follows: TGCGCCAGCAGCTTGGACAGGGCCTACGAGCAGTACTTC.

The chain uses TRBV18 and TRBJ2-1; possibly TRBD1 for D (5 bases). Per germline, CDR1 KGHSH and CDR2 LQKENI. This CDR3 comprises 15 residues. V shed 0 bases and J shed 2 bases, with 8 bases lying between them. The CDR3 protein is CASSPPQGAYNEQFF. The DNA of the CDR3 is TGTGCCAGCTCACCACCCCAGGGCGCCTACAATGAGCAGTTCTTC.

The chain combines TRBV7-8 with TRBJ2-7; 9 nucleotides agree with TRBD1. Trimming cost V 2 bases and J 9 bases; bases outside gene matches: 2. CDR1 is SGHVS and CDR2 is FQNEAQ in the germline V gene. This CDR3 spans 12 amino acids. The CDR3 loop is CASSLQGQGQYF. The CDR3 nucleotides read TGTGCCAGCAGCTTACAGGGACAGGGGCAGTACTTC.

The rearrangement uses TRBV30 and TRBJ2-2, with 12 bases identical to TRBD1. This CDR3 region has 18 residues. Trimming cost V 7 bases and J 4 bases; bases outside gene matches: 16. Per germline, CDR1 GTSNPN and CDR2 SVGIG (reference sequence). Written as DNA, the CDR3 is TGTGCCTCGAAAGGAGGGACAGGGGGCCCCCCGGCCACCGGGGAGCTGTTTTTT. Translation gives CASKGGTGGPPATGELFF.